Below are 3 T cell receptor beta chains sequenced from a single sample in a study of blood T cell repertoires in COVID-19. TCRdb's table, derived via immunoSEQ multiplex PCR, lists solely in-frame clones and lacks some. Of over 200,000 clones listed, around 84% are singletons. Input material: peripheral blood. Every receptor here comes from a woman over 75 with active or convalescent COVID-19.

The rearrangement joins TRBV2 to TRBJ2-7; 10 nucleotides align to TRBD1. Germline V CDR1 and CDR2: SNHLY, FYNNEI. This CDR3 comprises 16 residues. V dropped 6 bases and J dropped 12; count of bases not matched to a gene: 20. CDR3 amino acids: CASRPEGGTGDPSRYF. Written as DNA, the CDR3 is TGTGCCAGCAGGCCTGAGGGAGGGACAGGGGATCCCTCCCGGTACTTC.

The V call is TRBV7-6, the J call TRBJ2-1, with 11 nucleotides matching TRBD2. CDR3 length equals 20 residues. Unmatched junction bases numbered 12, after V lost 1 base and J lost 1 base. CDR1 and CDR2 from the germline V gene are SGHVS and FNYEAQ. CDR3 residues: CASSLGPSRTSGGSYNEQFF. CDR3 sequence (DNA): TGTGCCAGCAGCTTAGGGCCTAGTAGAACTAGCGGGGGTTCCTACAATGAGCAGTTCTTC.

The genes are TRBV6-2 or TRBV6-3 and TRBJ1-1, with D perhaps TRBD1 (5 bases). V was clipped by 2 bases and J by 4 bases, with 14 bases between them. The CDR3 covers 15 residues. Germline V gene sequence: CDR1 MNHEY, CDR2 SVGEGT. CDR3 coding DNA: TGTGCCAGCAGTTACCCCCAGGGTGATAGCACTGAAGCTTTCTTT. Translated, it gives CASSYPQGDSTEAFF.